This T cell receptor (beta chain) was identified in a study of CD8 T cells in ankylosing spondylitis. Study-level findings and limits: Among TCR beta sequences, a motif of roughly 8 highly homologous variants appeared characteristic of ankylosing spondylitis blood.

This clonotype was counted many times. Its antigen is currently unknown. Each TCR beta library was made by quantitative 5'-RACE that incorporated molecular barcodes. TCRdb re-called the 5' RACE reads with MiXCR, one entry per CDR3 protein. The table has 330,000 or so distinct CDR3 sequences, under 8.5% seen once. The sequenced sample consisted of blood, either unsorted or a sorted T cell fraction (not recorded which). The clonotype comes from a male donor with ankylosing spondylitis.

CDR3 residues: CATSRGLAGYNEQFF. The CDR3 DNA is TGTGCCACCAGTAGGGGACTAGCGGGATACAATGAGCAGTTCTTC. V usage is TRBV24-1 and J usage is TRBJ2-1; 13 bases line up with TRBD2. CDR3 length: 15 amino acids. With 6 bases clipped from V and 4 bases from J, the junction kept 2 bases outside the gene matches. Looked up from germline, CDR1 is KGHDR and CDR2 is SFDVKD.